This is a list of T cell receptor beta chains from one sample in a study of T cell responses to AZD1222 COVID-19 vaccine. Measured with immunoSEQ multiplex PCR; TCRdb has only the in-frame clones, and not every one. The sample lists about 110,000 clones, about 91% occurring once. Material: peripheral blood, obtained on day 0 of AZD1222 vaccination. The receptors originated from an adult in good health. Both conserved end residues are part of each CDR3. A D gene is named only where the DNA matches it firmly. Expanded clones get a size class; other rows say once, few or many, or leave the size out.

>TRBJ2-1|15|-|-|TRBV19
TGTGCCAGTAGTCAGGCGGGTTCGAGTCACAATGAGCAGTTCTTC
CASSQAGSSHNEQFF
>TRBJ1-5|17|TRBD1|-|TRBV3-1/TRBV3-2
TGTGCCAGCAGCCAAGATCGGGACAGGAATAGCAATCAGCCCCAGCATTTT
CASSQDRDRNSNQPQHF
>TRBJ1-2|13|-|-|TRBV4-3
TGCGCCAGCAGCCTGCAGGAAGACTCTGGCTACACCTTC
CASSLQEDSGYTF
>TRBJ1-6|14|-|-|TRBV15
TGTGCCACCAGCCCTCGGGGAGATAATTCACCCCTCCACTTT
CATSPRGDNSPLHF
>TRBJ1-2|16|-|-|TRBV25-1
TGTGCCAGCAGTGAATATTACAACAACATGGGGTATGGCTACACCTTC
CASSEYYNNMGYGYTF
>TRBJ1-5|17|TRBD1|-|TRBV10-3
TGTGCCATCAGTGAGAGGGGGCTCTTAAAGGGCAATCAGCCCCAGCATTTT
CAISERGLLKGNQPQHF
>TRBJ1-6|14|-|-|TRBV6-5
TGTGCCAGCAGTTTTGGAGCAAGCAATTCACCCCTCCACTTT
CASSFGASNSPLHF
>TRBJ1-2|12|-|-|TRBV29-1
TGCAGCGTACGCGGGACACAGTATGGCTACACCTTC
CSVRGTQYGYTF
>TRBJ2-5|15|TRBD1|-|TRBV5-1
TGCGCCAGCCGCCTAGGACAGGGTTGGTGGGAGACCCAGTACTTC
CASRLGQGWWETQYF
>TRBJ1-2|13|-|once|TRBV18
TGTGCCAGCTCACCGGGGATTTCAGAGGGCTACACCTTC
CASSPGISEGYTF
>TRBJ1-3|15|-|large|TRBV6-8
TGTGCCAGCGAACGCAGGATAAGCTCTGGAAACACCATATATTTT
CASERRISSGNTIYF
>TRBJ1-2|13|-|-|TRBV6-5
TGTGCCAGCAGTTACAGGGTCGGCTATGGCTACACCTTC
CASSYRVGYGYTF
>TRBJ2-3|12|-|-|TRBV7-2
TGTGCCAGCAGCCGTGGCACAGATACGCAGTATTTT
CASSRGTDTQYF
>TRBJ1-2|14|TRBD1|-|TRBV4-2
TGTGCCAGCAGCCAAGGGGGACAGAGCTATGGCTACACCTTC
CASSQGGQSYGYTF
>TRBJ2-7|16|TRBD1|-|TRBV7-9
TGTGCCAGCAGTCGAACCTGGGACAGGGCCTCCTACGAGCAGTACTTC
CASSRTWDRASYEQYF
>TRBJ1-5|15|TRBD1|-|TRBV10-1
TGCGCCAGCAGTGACCCGGGACAGATGATTCAGCCCCAGCATTTT
CASSDPGQMIQPQHF
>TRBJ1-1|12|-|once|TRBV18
TGTGCCAGCTCACCGGGGGTTACTGAAGCTTTCTTT
CASSPGVTEAFF
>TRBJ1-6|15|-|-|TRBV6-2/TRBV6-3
TGTGCCAGCAGTTTACCGCCAGGGCATGGATCACCCCTCCACTTT
CASSLPPGHGSPLHF
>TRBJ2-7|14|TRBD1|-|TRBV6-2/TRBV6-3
TGTGCCAGCAGTGCCAGGGGGCGACTATACGAGCAGTACTTC
CASSARGRLYEQYF
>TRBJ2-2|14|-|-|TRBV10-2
TGCGCCAGCAGTGAGTCGATGGCGACCGGGGAGCTGTTTTTT
CASSESMATGELFF
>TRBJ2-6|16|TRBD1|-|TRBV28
TGTGCCAGCAGTTTAGGGGGACAGGCTGGGGCCAACGTCCTGACTTTC
CASSLGGQAGANVLTF
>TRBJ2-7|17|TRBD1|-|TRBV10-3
TGTGCCATCAGTGAAACCCCGATCGGACAGGCGACCTACGAGCAGTACTTC
CAISETPIGQATYEQYF
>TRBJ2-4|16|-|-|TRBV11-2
TGTGCCAGCAGCTTAGTTGAGGGGACGGCCAAAAACATTCAGTACTTC
CASSLVEGTAKNIQYF
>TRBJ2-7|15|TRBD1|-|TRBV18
TGTGCCAGCTCACCACAGGGACAGGGGGTTTACGAGCAGTACTTC
CASSPQGQGVYEQYF
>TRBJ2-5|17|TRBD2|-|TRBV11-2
TGTGCCAGCAGCTCCGGACTAGCGGGGGGCCGGAGAGAGACCCAGTACTTC
CASSSGLAGGRRETQYF
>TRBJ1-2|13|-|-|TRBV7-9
TGTGCCAGCAGCTTAGGGCCGGCAGGGGCAGGTACCTTC
CASSLGPAGAGTF
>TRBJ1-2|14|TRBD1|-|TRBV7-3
TGTGCCAGCGGGAACCGACAGGGGAAATATGGCTACACCTTC
CASGNRQGKYGYTF
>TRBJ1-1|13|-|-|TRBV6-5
TGTGCCAGCAGCACGCTCAGCAACACTGAAGCTTTCTTT
CASSTLSNTEAFF
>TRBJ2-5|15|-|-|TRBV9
TGTGCCAGCAGCGTAGTCCCAACAGGCGGGGAGACCCAGTACTTC
CASSVVPTGGETQYF
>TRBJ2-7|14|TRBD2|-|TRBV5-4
TGTGCCAGCAGCTGGGGCGGGAGCTCCTACGAGCAGTACTTC
CASSWGGSSYEQYF
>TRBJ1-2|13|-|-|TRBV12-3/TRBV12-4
TGTGCCGTCCGGGACGGACGGAACTATGGCTACACCTTC
CAVRDGRNYGYTF
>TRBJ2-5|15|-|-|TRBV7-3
TGTGCCAGCAGCCGGCGGGCGGTGGTAGGAGAGACCCAGTACTTC
CASSRRAVVGETQYF
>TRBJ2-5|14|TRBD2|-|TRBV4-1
TGCGCCAGACCCTGGCGGGGGGGCCTTGAGACCCAGTACTTC
CARPWRGGLETQYF
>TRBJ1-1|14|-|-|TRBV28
TGTGCCAGCATCTATCCCGGGGGAACTATGGAAGCTTTCTTT
CASIYPGGTMEAFF
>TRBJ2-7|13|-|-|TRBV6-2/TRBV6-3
TGTGCCAGCAGTTACATAGAATCCTACGAGCAGTACTTC
CASSYIESYEQYF
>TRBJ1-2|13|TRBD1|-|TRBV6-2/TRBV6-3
TGTGCCAGCAGTACAGGGGCTCCAAATGGCTACACCTTC
CASSTGAPNGYTF
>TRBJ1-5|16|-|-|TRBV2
TGTGCCAGCAGTGAGCTCGTACAGATACACAATCAGCCCCAGCATTTT
CASSELVQIHNQPQHF
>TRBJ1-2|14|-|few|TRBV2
TGTGCCAGCAAAGCACAGGGAATGAGTGTGGGCTACACCTTC
CASKAQGMSVGYTF
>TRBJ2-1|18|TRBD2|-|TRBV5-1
TGCGCCAGCAGCCAGGGACTAGCGGGGGGATCATCCTACAATGAGCAGTTCTTC
CASSQGLAGGSSYNEQFF
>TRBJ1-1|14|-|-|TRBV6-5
TGTGCCAGCAGTTGGGGCAGGGGCAACACTGAAGCTTTCTTT
CASSWGRGNTEAFF